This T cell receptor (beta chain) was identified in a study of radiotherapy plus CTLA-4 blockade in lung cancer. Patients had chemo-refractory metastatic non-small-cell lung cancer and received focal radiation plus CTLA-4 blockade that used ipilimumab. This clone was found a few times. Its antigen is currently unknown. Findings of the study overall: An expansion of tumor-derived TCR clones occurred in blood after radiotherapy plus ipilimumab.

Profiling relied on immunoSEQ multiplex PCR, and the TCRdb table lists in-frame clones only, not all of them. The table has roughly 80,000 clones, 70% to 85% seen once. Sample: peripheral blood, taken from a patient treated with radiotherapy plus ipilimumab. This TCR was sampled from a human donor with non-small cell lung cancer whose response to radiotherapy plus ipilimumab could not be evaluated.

The CDR3 here is CASGSSRGSNQPQHF. The CDR3 DNA reads TGTGCCAGTGGAAGTTCCAGGGGGAGCAATCAGCCCCAGCATTTT. This sequence joins TRBV19 and TRBJ1-5; TRBD1 aligns across 7 bases. Germline V gives CDR1 LNHDA, CDR2 SQIVND (reference sequence). Trimming cost V 8 bases and J 1 base; bases outside gene matches: 8. The CDR3 length is 15 residues.